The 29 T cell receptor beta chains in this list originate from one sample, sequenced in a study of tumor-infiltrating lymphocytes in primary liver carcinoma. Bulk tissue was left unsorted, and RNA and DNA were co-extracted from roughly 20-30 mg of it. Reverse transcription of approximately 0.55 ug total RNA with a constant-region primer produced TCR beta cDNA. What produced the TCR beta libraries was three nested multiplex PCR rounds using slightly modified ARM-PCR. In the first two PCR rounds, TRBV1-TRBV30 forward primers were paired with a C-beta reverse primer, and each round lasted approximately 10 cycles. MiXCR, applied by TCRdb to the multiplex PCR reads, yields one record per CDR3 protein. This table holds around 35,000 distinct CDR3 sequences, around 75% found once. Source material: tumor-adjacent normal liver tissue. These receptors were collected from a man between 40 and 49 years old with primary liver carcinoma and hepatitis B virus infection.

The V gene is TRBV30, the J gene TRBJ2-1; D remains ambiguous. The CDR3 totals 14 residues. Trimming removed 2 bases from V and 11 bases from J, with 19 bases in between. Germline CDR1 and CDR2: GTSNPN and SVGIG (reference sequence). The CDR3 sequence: CAWSISSPLDKQFF. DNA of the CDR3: TGTGCCTGGAGTATCTCCTCCCCCCTCGATAAGCAGTTCTTC.

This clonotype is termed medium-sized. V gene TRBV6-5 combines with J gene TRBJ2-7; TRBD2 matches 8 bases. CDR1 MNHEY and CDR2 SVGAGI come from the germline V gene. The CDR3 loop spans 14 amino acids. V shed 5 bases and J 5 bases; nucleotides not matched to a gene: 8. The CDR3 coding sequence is TGTGCCAGCAGTCCGGGACTAGGATTGAACGAGCAGTACTTC. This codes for CASSPGLGLNEQYF.

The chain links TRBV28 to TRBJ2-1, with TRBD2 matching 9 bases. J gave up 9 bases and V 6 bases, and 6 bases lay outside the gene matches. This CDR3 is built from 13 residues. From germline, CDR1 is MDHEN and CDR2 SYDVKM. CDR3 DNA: TGTGCCAGCAGCTTCGGGACTAGCAGTGAGCAGTTCTTC. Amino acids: CASSFGTSSEQFF.

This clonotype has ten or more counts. In nucleotides, the CDR3 is TGTGCCAGCAGTGACAAGGAGTCCGGGGAGCTGTTTTTT. It yields the protein CASSDKESGELFF. This chain joins TRBV6-4 and TRBJ2-2; no firm D call. Per germline, CDR1 MRHNA and CDR2 SNTAGT. Trimming removed 2 bases from V and 6 bases from J, with 7 bases in between. The CDR3 is 13 residues long.

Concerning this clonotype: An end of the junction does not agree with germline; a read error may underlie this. The CDR3 spells CASSRQERRADVLTF. The CDR3 DNA is TGTGCCAGCAGTCGACAGGAGCGCAGGGCCGACGTCCTGACTTTC. J is TRBJ2-6 and V is TRBV6-6; TRBD1 is a possible D gene (6 bases). Germline CDR1 MNHNY, CDR2 SVGAGI (reference sequence). The CDR3 has 15 residues.

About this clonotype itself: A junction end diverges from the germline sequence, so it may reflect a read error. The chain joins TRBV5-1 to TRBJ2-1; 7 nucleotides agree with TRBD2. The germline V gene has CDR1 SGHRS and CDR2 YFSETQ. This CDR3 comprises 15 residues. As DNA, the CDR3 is TGCGTCAGCAGCCCGGTGGGGGGGTCGAACAACGAGCAGTTCTTC. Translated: CVSSPVGGSNNEQFF.

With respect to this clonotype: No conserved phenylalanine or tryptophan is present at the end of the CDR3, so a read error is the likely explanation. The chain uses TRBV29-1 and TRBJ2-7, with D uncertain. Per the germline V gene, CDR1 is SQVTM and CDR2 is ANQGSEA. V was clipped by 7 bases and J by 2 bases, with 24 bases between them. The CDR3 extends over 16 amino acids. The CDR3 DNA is TGCAGCGCCATGGCATCTGGAACCGGCACTCCCTACGAGCAGTACCTT. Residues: CSAMASGTGTPYEQYL.

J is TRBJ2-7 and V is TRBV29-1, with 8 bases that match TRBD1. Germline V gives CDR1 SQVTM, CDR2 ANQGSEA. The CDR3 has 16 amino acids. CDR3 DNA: TGCAGAGTCATGACATCTGGGACAGGTACTCCCTACGAGCAGTACTTC. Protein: CRVMTSGTGTPYEQYF.

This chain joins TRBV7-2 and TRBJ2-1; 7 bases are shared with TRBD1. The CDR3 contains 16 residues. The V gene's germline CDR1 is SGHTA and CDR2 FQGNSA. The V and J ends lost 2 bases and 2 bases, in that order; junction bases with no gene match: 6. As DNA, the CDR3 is TGTGCCAGCAGCTTATGGGACAGTGAGGCCTACAATGAGCAGTTCTTC. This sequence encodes CASSLWDSEAYNEQFF.

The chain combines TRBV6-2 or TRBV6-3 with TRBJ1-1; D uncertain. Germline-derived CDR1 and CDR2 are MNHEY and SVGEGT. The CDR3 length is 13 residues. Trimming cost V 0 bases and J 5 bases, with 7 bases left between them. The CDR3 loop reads CASSYSDITEAFF. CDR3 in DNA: TGTGCCAGCAGTTACTCCGACATTACTGAAGCTTTCTTT.

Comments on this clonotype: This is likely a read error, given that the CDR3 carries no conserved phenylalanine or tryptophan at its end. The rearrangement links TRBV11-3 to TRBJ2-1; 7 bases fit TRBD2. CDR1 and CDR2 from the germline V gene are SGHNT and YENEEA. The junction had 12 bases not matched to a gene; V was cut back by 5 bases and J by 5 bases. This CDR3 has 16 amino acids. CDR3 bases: TGTGCCAGCAGCATCGATGGCGGGAGCGGGCACAATGAGCAGTTCCTC. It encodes CASSIDGGSGHNEQFL.

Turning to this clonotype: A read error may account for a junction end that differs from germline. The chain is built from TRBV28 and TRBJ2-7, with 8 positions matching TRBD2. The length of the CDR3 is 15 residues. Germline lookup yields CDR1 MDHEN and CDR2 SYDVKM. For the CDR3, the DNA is TGTGTCAGCAGTATACCCAAAGCGGGAGCCTACGAGCAGTCCTTC. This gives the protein CVSSIPKAGAYEQSF.

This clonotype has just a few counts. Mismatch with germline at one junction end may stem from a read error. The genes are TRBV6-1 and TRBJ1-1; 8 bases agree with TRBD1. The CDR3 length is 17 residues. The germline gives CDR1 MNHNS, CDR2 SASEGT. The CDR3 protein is CASSGGEGQGANTETSF. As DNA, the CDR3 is TGTGCCAGCAGTGGAGGTGAAGGGCAGGGGGCTAACACTGAAACTTCCTTT.

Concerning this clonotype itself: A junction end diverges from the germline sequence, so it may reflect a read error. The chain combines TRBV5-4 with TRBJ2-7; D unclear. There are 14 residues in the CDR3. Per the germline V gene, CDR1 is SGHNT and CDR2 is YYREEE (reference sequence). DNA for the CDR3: TGTACCAGCAGTCCCGACCTCTCATCCAGCGAGCAGTACTTC. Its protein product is CTSSPDLSSSEQYF.

The CDR3 DNA follows: TGCGCCAGCAGCCAAGACCTCGCAGGGGGCGGGATCGAAAAACTGTTTTTT. Translated: CASSQDLAGGGIEKLFF. V gene TRBV4-3 combines with J gene TRBJ1-4; TRBD1 matches at 8 bases. The J segment lost 8 bases and the V segment lost 0 bases, leaving 11 bases of the junction unmatched. Per germline, CDR1 LGHNA and CDR2 YSLEER. The CDR3 extends over 17 amino acids.

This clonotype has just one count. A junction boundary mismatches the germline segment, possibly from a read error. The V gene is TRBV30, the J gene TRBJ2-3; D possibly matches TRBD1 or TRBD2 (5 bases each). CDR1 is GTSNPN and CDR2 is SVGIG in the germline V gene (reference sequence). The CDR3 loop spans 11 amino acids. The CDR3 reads CAWVAGSTHYF. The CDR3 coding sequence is TGTGCCTGGGTCGCAGGGAGTACGCACTATTTT.

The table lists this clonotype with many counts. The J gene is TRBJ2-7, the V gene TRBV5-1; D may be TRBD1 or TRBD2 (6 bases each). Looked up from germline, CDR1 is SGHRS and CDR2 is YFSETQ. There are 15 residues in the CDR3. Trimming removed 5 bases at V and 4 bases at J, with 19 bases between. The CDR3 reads CASRDKPGAGYEQYF. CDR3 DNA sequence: TGCGCCAGCAGGGATAAACCAGGGGCGGGGTACGAGCAGTACTTC. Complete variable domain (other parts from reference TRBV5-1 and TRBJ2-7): KAGVTQTPRYLIKTRGQQVTLSCSPISGHRSVSWYQQTPGQGLQFLFEYFSETQRNKGNFPGRFSGRQFSNSRSEMNVSTLELGDSALYLCASRDKPGAGYEQYFGPGTRLTVT.

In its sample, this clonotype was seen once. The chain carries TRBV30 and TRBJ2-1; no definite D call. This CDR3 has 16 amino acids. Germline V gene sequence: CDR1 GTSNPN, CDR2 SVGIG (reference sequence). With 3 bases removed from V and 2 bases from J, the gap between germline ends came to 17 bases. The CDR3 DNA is TGTGCCTGGAGCCGGCCCGGGTCTGAGGCCTACAATGAGCAGTTCTTC. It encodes CAWSRPGSEAYNEQFF.

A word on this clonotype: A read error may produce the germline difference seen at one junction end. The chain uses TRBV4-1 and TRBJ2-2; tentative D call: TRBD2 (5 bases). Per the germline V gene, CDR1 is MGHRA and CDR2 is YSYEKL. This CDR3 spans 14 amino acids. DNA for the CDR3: TGCGCCAGCAGCCAAGTCGCCACCATCGGGGAACTGTTTTTT. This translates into CASSQVATIGELFF.

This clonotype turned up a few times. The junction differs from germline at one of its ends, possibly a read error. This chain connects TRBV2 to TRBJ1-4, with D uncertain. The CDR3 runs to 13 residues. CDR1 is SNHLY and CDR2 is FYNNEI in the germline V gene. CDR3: CASSITTNEKLFF. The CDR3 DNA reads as TGTGCCAGCAGCATCACAACAAATGAAAAACTGTTTTTT.

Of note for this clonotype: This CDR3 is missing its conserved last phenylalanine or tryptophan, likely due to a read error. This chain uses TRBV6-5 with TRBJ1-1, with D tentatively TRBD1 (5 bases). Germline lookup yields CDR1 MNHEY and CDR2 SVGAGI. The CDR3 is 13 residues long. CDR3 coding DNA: TGTGCCAGCAGCTACTCCCGGAACAGGGAAGCTTTCTCT. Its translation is CASSYSRNREAFS.

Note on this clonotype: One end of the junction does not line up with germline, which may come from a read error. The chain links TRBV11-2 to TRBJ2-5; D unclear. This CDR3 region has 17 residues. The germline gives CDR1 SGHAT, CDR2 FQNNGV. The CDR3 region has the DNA TGTGCCAGCGGCTTAAGATTAGTGGGTGACTCGAGCGAGACCCAGTACTTC. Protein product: CASGLRLVGDSSETQYF. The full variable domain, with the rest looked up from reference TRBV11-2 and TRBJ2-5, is EAGVAQSPRYKIIEKRQSVAFWCNPISGHATLYWYQQILGQGPKLLIQFQNNGVVDDSQLPKDRFSAERLKGVDSTLKIQPAKLEDSAVYLCASGLRLVGDSSETQYFGPGTRLLVL.

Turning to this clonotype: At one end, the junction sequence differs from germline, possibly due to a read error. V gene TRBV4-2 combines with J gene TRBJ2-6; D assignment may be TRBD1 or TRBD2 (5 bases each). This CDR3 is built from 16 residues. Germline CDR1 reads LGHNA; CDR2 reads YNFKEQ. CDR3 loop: CASSQEASSGGNVLTF. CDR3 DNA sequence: TGTGCAAGCAGCCAAGAAGCTAGCTCTGGGGGCAACGTCCTGACTTTC.

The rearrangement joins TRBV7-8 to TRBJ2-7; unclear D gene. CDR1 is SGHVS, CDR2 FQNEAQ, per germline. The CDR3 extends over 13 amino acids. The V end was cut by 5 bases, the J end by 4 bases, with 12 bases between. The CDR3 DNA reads TGTGCCAGCAGCCGAGTGACACCTTACGAGCAGTACTTC. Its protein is CASSRVTPYEQYF.

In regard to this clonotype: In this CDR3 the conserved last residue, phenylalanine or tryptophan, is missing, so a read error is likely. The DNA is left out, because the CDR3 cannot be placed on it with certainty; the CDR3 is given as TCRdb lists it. The CDR3 is CASSQDRGQGSQPQHY. The genes are TRBV4-1 and TRBJ1-5; the DNA was not compared with TRBD1, the D call given in the table. CDR1 is MGHRA and CDR2 is YSYEKL in the germline V gene. The CDR3 comprises 16 residues, both ends counted.

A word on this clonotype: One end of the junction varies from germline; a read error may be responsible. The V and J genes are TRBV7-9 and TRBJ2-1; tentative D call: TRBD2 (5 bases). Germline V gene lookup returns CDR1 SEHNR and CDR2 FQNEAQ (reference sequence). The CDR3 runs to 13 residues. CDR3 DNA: TGCGCCAGCGGCCAATCTCTGGTGAATGAGCAGTTCTTC. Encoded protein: CASGQSLVNEQFF.

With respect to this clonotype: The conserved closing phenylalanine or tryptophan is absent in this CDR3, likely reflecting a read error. CDR3 region: CVSSPGRRFYEQYL. CDR3 nucleotide sequence: TGTGTCAGCAGCCCTGGACGACGATTCTACGAGCAGTACCTC. This chain connects TRBV11-1 to TRBJ2-7; D is undetermined. CDR1 is SGHAT, CDR2 FQDESV, per germline (reference sequence). The length of the CDR3 is 14 residues.

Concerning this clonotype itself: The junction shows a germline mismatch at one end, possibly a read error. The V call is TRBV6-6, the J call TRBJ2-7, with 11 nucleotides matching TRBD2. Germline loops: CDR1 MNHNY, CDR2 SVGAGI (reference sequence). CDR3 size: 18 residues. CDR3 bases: TGTGCCGGCAGTTACTCCGGACTAGCGGGCTTAATCTCCTACGAGCAGTACTTC. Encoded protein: CAGSYSGLAGLISYEQYF.

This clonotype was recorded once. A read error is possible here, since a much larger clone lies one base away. The CDR3 DNA is TGTGCCAGTAGCCCGGAGCTCAGCTATGGCCACACCTTC. The encoded protein is CASSPELSYGHTF. The rearrangement joins TRBV19 to TRBJ1-2; D is ambiguous. This CDR3 region has 13 residues. Germline V gives CDR1 LNHDA, CDR2 SQIVND (reference sequence).